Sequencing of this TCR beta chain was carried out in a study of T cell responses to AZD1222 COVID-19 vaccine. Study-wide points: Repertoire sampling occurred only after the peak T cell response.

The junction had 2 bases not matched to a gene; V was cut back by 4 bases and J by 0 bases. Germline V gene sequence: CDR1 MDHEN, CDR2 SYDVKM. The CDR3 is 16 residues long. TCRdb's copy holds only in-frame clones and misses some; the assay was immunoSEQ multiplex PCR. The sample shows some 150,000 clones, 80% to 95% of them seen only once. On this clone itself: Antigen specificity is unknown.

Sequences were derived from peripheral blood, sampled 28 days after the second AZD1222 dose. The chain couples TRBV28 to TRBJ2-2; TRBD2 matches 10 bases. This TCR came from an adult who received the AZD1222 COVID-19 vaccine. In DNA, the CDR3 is TGTGCCAGCAGTTACCTAGCGGGAGCGAACACCGGGGAGCTGTTTTTT. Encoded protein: CASSYLAGANTGELFF. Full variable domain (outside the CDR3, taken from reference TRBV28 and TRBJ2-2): DVKVTQSSRYLVKRTGEKVFLECVQDMDHENMFWYRQDPGLGLRLIYFSYDVKMKEKGDIPEGYSVSREKKERFSLILESASTNQTSMYLCASSYLAGANTGELFFGEGSRLTVL.